This T cell receptor (beta chain) was identified in a study of T cells after yellow fever vaccination (dated by TCRdb to the late 2010s). As for the study more broadly: The SMART-Seq v4 Ultra Low Input RNA kit was used to prepare libraries from fractions with low cell numbers. To follow T-cell clones before and after primary and booster YFV17D yellow fever vaccination, bulk TCR alpha and beta repertoires were sequenced over time. Two healthy male donors made up the cohort, one aged 18 to 29 years and the other aged 30 to 39 years. Blood samples were taken at several timepoints before and after primary and secondary immunization, and bulk PBMC replicates and cell subsets were isolated.

The study at large found these results: Computational filtering was required because FACS-sorted repertoires could contain abundant contaminating clonotypes from the bulk population. A small share of clonotypes was detected in both CD4 and CD8 compartments, with the overlap likely arising from convergent recombination. The study included only two donors, which limits how far the findings can be generalized. The secondary T-cell response was found to be weaker but faster than the primary response, with a peak reached on day 5 rather than on day 15. After the booster, most clones that had expanded after primary vaccination were detected again (around 97% of CD4 and around 88% of CD8), suggesting broad maintenance of memory.

TCR cDNA was synthesized by 5'RACE template switching, through which a universal primer site and unique molecular identifiers were introduced. Priming for cDNA synthesis came from both the TCR alpha and TCR beta constant segments. Libraries were amplified in two PCR steps, with sample barcodes and sequencing adapters added in the second step. Sequencing of the libraries was done on either Illumina HiSeq 2500 (2x100 bp) or NovaSeq (2x150 bp). The authors processed their data as follows. Demultiplexing of reads and collapsing into UMI consensus sequences were performed with MIGEC, and V(D)J alignment was carried out with MiXCR. Clonotypes responding to the vaccine were identified with edgeR on replicate PBMC samples, with the criteria of FDR below 0.01 and a log2 fold change above 5 up to day 15. Each bulk clonotype received a CD4 or CD8 identity based on whether the sequenced CD4 or CD8 repertoire contained that clonotype at higher abundance. TCRdb reprocessing: public reads trimmed at Q25 with fastp, clones called with MiXCR, in-frame beta chains kept. Records with the same CDR3 protein are collapsed into one entry carrying the most frequent genes and DNA. The V and J calls come from TCRdb's annotation, not from the publication. This sample lists 300,000 to 400,000 distinct CDR3 sequences; about 9.5% were detected once. The ten most abundant clones make up 18% of the sample.

According to the study, the label for this sample's treatment or condition signals: live attenuated yellow fever vaccine strain. At each blood-draw timepoint, two biological replicates of bulk PBMCs were obtained. A standard Ficoll-Paque protocol was used to isolate PBMCs from peripheral blood. RNA was extracted with TriZol from bulk PBMCs, CD4 and CD8 fractions, and dextramer-positive and dextramer-negative fractions. Taken from the germline V gene (reference sequence), the CDR1 and CDR2 loops are SEHNR and FQNEAQ. The CDR3 goes from the cysteine to the phenylalanine over 14 residues. Just CDR3 DNA is preserved here, 42 bases in frame from base 1. A remark on this clonotype: Its target antigen remains unknown. Per-base quality was not reported, and no clone a single base away is much larger than it.

This clonotype originated in a man aged 18-30 years who received the YFV17D yellow fever vaccine. This chain is built from TRBV7-9 and TRBJ2-5, with TRBD1 as a weak D call on 6 bases. This specimen consisted of PBMCs, obtained on the day of the first yellow fever vaccination. The CDR3 here reads CASAGQGSQETQYF. The DNA sequence is TGTGCGTCCGCCGGGCAGGGGAGTCAAGAGACCCAGTACTTC.